These T cell receptor beta chains were read from a single sample in a study of blood T cell repertoires in COVID-19. Clones were sequenced by immunoSEQ multiplex PCR, and TCRdb holds only the in-frame ones, with some missing. The table lists almost 300,000 clones, 85% to 90% of them singletons. The specimen sequenced was peripheral blood. Receptor source: a woman in her 30s with COVID-19, enrolled during active disease. Both conserved end residues are part of each CDR3. A D gene is named only where the DNA matches it firmly. A clone size is listed for some rows: how often the clone was seen (once, few, many), or a class if it is expanded.

J gene	clone size	D gene	V gene	CDR3 DNA	CDR3 protein
TRBJ2-7	.	.	TRBV6-5	TGTGCCAGTGGTCGACAAGCTCAACGGGAGCAGTACTTC	CASGRQAQREQYF
TRBJ1-1	.	TRBD1	TRBV5-4	TGTGCCAGCAGCTCAAGACAGGGAAACACTGAAGCTTTCTTT	CASSSRQGNTEAFF
TRBJ2-7	.	TRBD1	TRBV20-1	TGCAGTGCTTACAGGGGCGGCGAGCAGTACTTC	CSAYRGGEQYF
TRBJ2-6	.	TRBD1	TRBV3-1/TRBV3-2	TGTGCCAGCAGCCAAGGGGCAGGGGGCCTTAGCTCTGGGGCCAACGTCCTGACTTTC	CASSQGAGGLSSGANVLTF
TRBJ2-4	once	TRBD1	TRBV6-1	TGTGCCAGCAGTGGAACCTGGGACAGGGGGCCCCGAGACATTCAGTACTTC	CASSGTWDRGPRDIQYF
TRBJ2-7	.	TRBD1	TRBV11-2	TGTGCCAGCAGTTTTGACAGGGGGTCATTCTACGAGCAGTACTTC	CASSFDRGSFYEQYF
TRBJ1-1	.	TRBD1	TRBV5-1	TGCGCCAGCAAACAGGGGGCCGATGATCAAGCTTTCTTT	CASKQGADDQAFF
TRBJ2-7	.	.	TRBV5-4	TGTGCCAGCAGCTTCCGGGGCTACGAGCAGTACTTC	CASSFRGYEQYF
TRBJ2-4	.	.	TRBV18	TGTGCCAGCTCAACGGGGGGCGGAAACATTCAGTACTTC	CASSTGGGNIQYF
TRBJ2-1	.	TRBD1	TRBV28	TGTGCCAGCAGCCCCGACAGGGTCGCTGAGCAGTTCTTC	CASSPDRVAEQFF
TRBJ2-7	.	.	TRBV15	TGTGCCACCAGCAGAGAAGGAGGCAGCTACGAGCAGTACTTC	CATSREGGSYEQYF
TRBJ1-5	.	TRBD1	TRBV27	TGTGCCAGCAGGGTAGGGACAGGGCTTAATCAGCCCCAGCATTTT	CASRVGTGLNQPQHF
TRBJ2-7	.	TRBD2	TRBV5-1	TGCGCCAGCAGCTTGAGTTTCCTAGGGTCGATCGCGGGGGACGAGCAGTACTTC	CASSLSFLGSIAGDEQYF
TRBJ1-2	once	TRBD1	TRBV2	TGTGCCAGCAGGCGGGGGACAGGCTATGGCTACACCTTC	CASRRGTGYGYTF
TRBJ2-5	.	TRBD1	TRBV13	TGTGCCAGCAGCGATAGGTGGACAGGCGCAGAGACCCAGTACTTC	CASSDRWTGAETQYF
TRBJ1-2	few	TRBD1	TRBV6-5	TGTGCCAGCAGTTACACCGGGACAGGGGCCGGCTACACCTTC	CASSYTGTGAGYTF
TRBJ1-2	once	.	TRBV4-1	TGCGCCAGCAGCCACGGAGGGGTCAGTGATGGCTACACCTTC	CASSHGGVSDGYTF
TRBJ1-1	once	.	TRBV5-1	TGCGCCAGCAGCTTGGGCCAGTCGAACACTGAAGCTTTCTTT	CASSLGQSNTEAFF
TRBJ2-7	.	TRBD2	TRBV19	TGTGCCAGTAGTATAGATCACCCTCCGGTTGGGGGGGTAAACGAGCAGTACTTC	CASSIDHPPVGGVNEQYF
TRBJ2-6	.	.	TRBV7-8	TGTGCCAGCAGCTTAGTAGCTGGGGCCAACGTCCTGACTTTC	CASSLVAGANVLTF
TRBJ2-5	.	.	TRBV18	TGTGCCAGCTCCACGGGTCAAGCCGGGGAGACCCAGTACTTC	CASSTGQAGETQYF
TRBJ1-6	.	.	TRBV6-5	TGTGCTTCGAGGTCCTATAATTCACCCCTCCACTTT	CASRSYNSPLHF
TRBJ1-4	.	.	TRBV7-9	TGTGCCAGCAGCCAGGACACAACTAATGAAAAACTGTTTTTT	CASSQDTTNEKLFF
TRBJ2-1	.	TRBD1	TRBV5-1	TGCGCCAGCAGCTTGCCCGACAGGGCCAATGAGCAGTTCTTC	CASSLPDRANEQFF
TRBJ1-3	few	.	TRBV18	TGTGCCAGCTCACCATCTCAGGGGACTGGAAACACCATATATTTT	CASSPSQGTGNTIYF
TRBJ1-1	once	TRBD1	TRBV7-9	TGTGCCAGCATCCACTCCCGGGACAGTAACACTGAAGCTTTCTTT	CASIHSRDSNTEAFF
TRBJ1-5	once	.	TRBV7-8	TGTGCCAGCAGCCCCCACAGGTTCGTGGGCAATCAGCCCCAGCATTTT	CASSPHRFVGNQPQHF
TRBJ1-2	.	.	TRBV27	TGTGCCAGCAGTTTGCAGGGCAACTATGGCTACACCTTC	CASSLQGNYGYTF
TRBJ2-6	.	.	TRBV11-2	TGTGCCAGCCGTCGAGTTAGCTCTGGGGCCAACGTCCTGACTTTC	CASRRVSSGANVLTF
TRBJ2-7	.	TRBD2	TRBV11-2	TGTGCCAGCAGCTACGGGGTGACTAGCGCTGGTGACGAGCAGTACTTC	CASSYGVTSAGDEQYF
TRBJ2-7	.	TRBD1	TRBV6-5	TGTGCCAGCAGGGGGGACAGGGAGCGCTACGAGCAGTACTTC	CASRGDRERYEQYF
TRBJ1-3	.	.	TRBV7-9	TGTGCCAGCAGCTTGGGTGTCGTGCAGGACTGGACCATATATTTT	CASSLGVVQDWTIYF
TRBJ2-1	.	TRBD2	TRBV4-1	TGCGCCAGCAGCCAACGGGGGGGCCCCGTCAATGAGCAGTTCTTC	CASSQRGGPVNEQFF
TRBJ2-7	.	TRBD1	TRBV15	TGTGCCACCAGCAGACGTAAACAGGGGGCAAACGAGCAGTACTTC	CATSRRKQGANEQYF
TRBJ2-3	.	.	TRBV10-1	TGCGCCAGCAGTGACGGAGACTCCCCTAGCACAGATACGCAGTATTTT	CASSDGDSPSTDTQYF
TRBJ2-1	.	.	TRBV6-2/TRBV6-3	TGTGCCAGCAGTAGCACTAGTCAGGTTGGTGGTGAGCAGTTCTTC	CASSSTSQVGGEQFF
TRBJ1-2	.	TRBD1	TRBV20-1	TGCAGTGCAATAACAGGGGGAGGCTACACCTTC	CSAITGGGYTF
TRBJ2-7	.	TRBD1	TRBV5-4	TGTGCCAGCAGCCCAGGACAGGGGTTTTACTACGAGCAGTACTTC	CASSPGQGFYYEQYF
TRBJ2-1	.	.	TRBV5-6	TGTGCCAGCAGCATAGGACAGCGGTACGGTCTTGAGCAGTTCTTC	CASSIGQRYGLEQFF
TRBJ1-4	.	.	TRBV11-2	TGTGCCAGCAGGGGTGATGGGGCCTCTAACGAAAAACTGTTTTTT	CASRGDGASNEKLFF
TRBJ2-3	.	.	TRBV11-2	TGTGCCAGCAGCTCGTCGGGAAGCGGCACAGATACGCAGTATTTT	CASSSSGSGTDTQYF
TRBJ2-1	.	.	TRBV6-5	TGTGCCAGCAGTTTGCCCGGTTCCGAGCAGTTCTTC	CASSLPGSEQFF